The present TCR beta chain was sequenced within a study of T cell responses to AZD1222 COVID-19 vaccine. Notes on the study in general: Two AZD1222 doses significantly raised spike-specific TCR breadth and depth over controls. Most donors were white British, females outnumbered males, and clonal diversity was possibly underestimated. Nearly half of the spike-specific TCRs reportedly recognize variant regions that carry no mutations.

Note on this clone: What it recognizes is unknown.

The protocol was immunoSEQ multiplex PCR, while the TCRdb copy is restricted to in-frame clones and leaves out a portion. Here the sample spans 130,000 to 150,000 clones, 85% to 95% being singletons. Trimming left V 5 bases short and J 10 bases short, with 18 bases between. The V gene's germline CDR1 is MDHEN and CDR2 SYDVKM. The CDR3 contains 15 residues. This receptor was taken from an adult who had recovered from COVID-19. Sequences were derived from peripheral blood, sampled after recovery from COVID-19. V gene TRBV28 combines with J gene TRBJ1-6; D uncertain. The chain's CDR3 is CASSPMERVQSPLHF. The CDR3, as DNA: TGTGCCAGCAGTCCCATGGAGCGAGTTCAATCACCCCTCCACTTT.